Presented here are 12 T cell receptor beta chains from one specimen sequenced in a study of T cell repertoires in cytomegalovirus infection (dated by TCRdb to the late 2010s). Sequencer: Illumina HiSeq 1500. TCRdb reprocessed the public reads (quality trimming at Q25 with fastp, clone calling with MiXCR) and kept in-frame beta chains. Each entry is one CDR3 protein sequence, shown with its most common DNA and genes. In this sample the table shows 150,000 to 200,000 distinct CDR3 sequences, 28% of which occur a single time. The ten largest clones add up to 30% to 40% of the sample. Source material: PBMCs. Receptors originate from a human donor in good health (CMV status not recorded). Some clones in this sample may be carry-over from other donors' samples.

The gene calls are TRBV11-2 and TRBJ2-7; D perhaps matches TRBD1 (6 bases). V was trimmed by 9 bases and J by 7 bases, leaving 22 bases between them. Germline CDR1 is SGHAT and CDR2 is FQNNGV. The CDR3 runs to 14 residues. The CDR3 sequence: CASSPDSSHREQYF. DNA for the CDR3: TGTGCCAGTAGCCCGGACAGTTCTCACAGGGAGCAGTACTTC.

The J gene is TRBJ1-6, the V gene TRBV7-9, with 7 positions matching TRBD1. V lost 2 bases to trimming and J lost 2 bases; unmatched junction nucleotides: 6. The germline gives CDR1 SEHNR, CDR2 FQNEAQ (reference sequence). This CDR3 is 17 amino acids long. The CDR3, as DNA: TGTGCCAGCAGCTTATCTGGAGGGGGCCCCTATAATTCACCCCTCCACTTT. The encoded protein is CASSLSGGGPYNSPLHF.

There are a few counts of this clonotype. The genes are TRBV7-8 and TRBJ2-5; 8 nucleotides align to TRBD1. CDR1 is SGHVS, CDR2 FQNEAQ, per germline. J gave up 2 bases and V 2 bases, and 7 bases lay outside the gene matches. The CDR3 spans 16 residues. The CDR3 protein is CASSLSGTGNQETQYF. The DNA for the CDR3 is TGTGCCAGCAGCTTAAGTGGGACAGGAAATCAAGAGACCCAGTACTTC.

This clonotype occurred many times. The chain has TRBV7-2 and TRBJ1-2; 7 nucleotides align to TRBD1. The CDR3 covers 15 residues. The V segment lost 5 bases and the J segment 4 bases; nucleotides outside the gene matches: 10. Germline V CDR1 and CDR2: SGHTA, FQGNSA. The CDR3 sequence is CASSPRTGRGYGYTF. DNA of the CDR3: TGTGCCAGCAGCCCTAGGACAGGAAGAGGCTATGGCTACACCTTC.

A word on this clonotype: This may come from a read error, since a much larger clone is one base off. The CDR3 loop is CASSPLQRITYEQYF. The CDR3 nucleotides are TGTGCCAGCAGCCCCCTCCAGCGGATCACCTACGAGCAGTACTTC. The V gene is TRBV7-6, the J gene TRBJ2-7, with D possibly TRBD2 on 5 matching bases. The CDR3 loop spans 15 amino acids. V lost 5 bases and J lost 2, with 16 bases in between. Looked up from germline, CDR1 is SGHVS and CDR2 is FNYEAQ.

The chain has TRBV5-1 and TRBJ2-7; perhaps TRBD2 as D (5 bases). Germline V lookup: CDR1 SGHRS, CDR2 YFSETQ. V dropped 0 bases and J dropped 2 bases, with 12 bases sitting between them. This CDR3 is built from 15 residues. CDR3: CASSLAGFSTYEQYF. The CDR3 DNA reads as TGCGCCAGCAGCTTGGCGGGGTTCTCGACCTACGAGCAGTACTTC.

This clonotype showed up just a few times. One end of the junction varies from germline; a read error may be responsible. The gene calls are TRBV10-2 and TRBJ1-6; no firm D call. The CDR3 is made up of 15 amino acids. Germline V lookup: CDR1 WSHSY, CDR2 SAAADI. The CDR3 DNA sequence: TGCGCCAGCACTGAGGTGGAGTCACCTAATTCACCCCTCCACTTT. Its protein product is CASTEVESPNSPLHF.

This clonotype was observed a handful of times. V gene TRBV5-1 combines with J gene TRBJ1-6; D is unclear. CDR3 length equals 14 residues. V lost 4 bases and J 3 bases, leaving 8 bases between the germline ends. CDR1 and CDR2 (germline): SGHRS, YFSETQ. The CDR3 region has the DNA TGCGCCAGCAGCACGACCGGCTATAATTCACCCCTCCACTTT. This sequence encodes CASSTTGYNSPLHF.

This chain uses TRBV12-3 or TRBV12-4 with TRBJ1-1; tentatively, D is TRBD1 (6 bases). The CDR3 is 16 amino acids. Trimming left V 4 bases short and J 3 bases short, with 18 bases between. In DNA, the CDR3 is TGTGCCAGCAGTTCAGGCCTGCCTCAGGGGCACACTGAAGCTTTCTTT. Translated, it gives CASSSGLPQGHTEAFF.

In regard to this clonotype: The junction differs from germline at one of its ends, possibly a read error. This chain joins TRBV5-1 and TRBJ1-2, with 7 bases matching TRBD1. The CDR3 sequence is 13 residues long. The germline V gene has CDR1 SGHRS and CDR2 YFSETQ. CDR3 DNA sequence: TGTGCCAGCAGCCGGGGGACAGAAGAAGGCTACACCTTC. It encodes CASSRGTEEGYTF.

J is TRBJ1-1 and V is TRBV6-1; D remains ambiguous. Trimming shortened V by 6 bases and J by 5 bases, and 16 bases separated the two germline ends. Germline CDR1 is MNHNS and CDR2 is SASEGT. There are 14 residues in the CDR3. The DNA of the CDR3 is TGTGCCAGCAGGCAATTGGAGGGTAAAACTGAAGCTTTCTTT. Protein sequence: CASRQLEGKTEAFF.

This clonotype was seen more than once but under ten times. DNA for the CDR3: TGCAGCGTTGAAGATTCGCTGGGACGGGCGGACACTGAAGCTTTCTTT. It yields the protein CSVEDSLGRADTEAFF. V usage is TRBV29-1 and J usage is TRBJ1-1, with D possibly matching TRBD1 (5 bases). Trimming removed 0 bases at V and 3 bases at J, with 17 bases between. From germline, CDR1 is SQVTM and CDR2 ANQGSEA. This CDR3 contains 16 residues. The whole variable domain, remainder taken from reference TRBV29-1 and TRBJ1-1, is SAVISQKPSRDICQRGTSLTIQCQVDSQVTMMFWYRQQPGQSLTLIATANQGSEATYESGFVIDKFPISRPNLTFSTLTVSNMSPEDSSIYLCSVEDSLGRADTEAFFGQGTRLTVV.